This passage covers 23 T cell receptor beta chains from one sample sequenced in a study of OX40 agonist ivuxolimab in advanced cancers. Produced via immunoSEQ multiplex PCR; TCRdb's table is partial and in-frame only. The sample carries around 100,000 clones, approximately 90% recorded once. The sample consisted of CD4+ or CD8+ T cells sorted from blood, taken in a trial of the OX40 agonist ivuxolimab. The origin of the receptors is an adult with an advanced solid tumor such as melanoma, head and neck, liver or kidney cancer.

J is TRBJ2-2 and V is TRBV29-1; D possibly corresponds to TRBD2 (5 bases). CDR3 length: 14 residues. Germline V gives CDR1 SQVTM, CDR2 ANQGSEA. Trimming took off 4 bases at V and 0 bases at J, with 9 bases between the two ends. The CDR3 here is CSVVRASNTGELFF. CDR3 nucleotide sequence: TGCAGCGTTGTGAGGGCGTCGAACACCGGGGAGCTGTTTTTT.

The chain uses TRBV28 and TRBJ2-1; no clear D. V lost 4 bases, J lost 0 bases, and 7 bases lay in between. This CDR3 is built from 14 residues. Germline CDR1 reads MDHEN; CDR2 reads SYDVKM. The CDR3 spells CASSYPASYNEQFF. The CDR3 coding sequence is TGTGCCAGCAGTTACCCGGCCTCCTACAATGAGCAGTTCTTC.

V usage is TRBV7-9 and J usage is TRBJ2-5; 8 nucleotides agree with TRBD2. The CDR3 is 16 amino acids. Germline CDR1 reads SEHNR; CDR2 reads FQNEAQ (reference sequence). The trim removed 1 base at V and 2 bases at J, leaving 6 bases unmatched. In DNA form, the CDR3 reads TGTGCCAGCAGCTTAGATCCAGCGGGGGATCAAGAGACCCAGTACTTC. The encoded protein is CASSLDPAGDQETQYF.

The V call is TRBV6-1, the J call TRBJ1-4, with 7 positions matching TRBD1. From germline, CDR1 is MNHNS and CDR2 SASEGT. CDR3 length: 14 residues. Unmatched junction bases numbered 8, after V lost 6 bases and J lost 7 bases. CDR3 DNA sequence: TGTGCCAGCAGAGCGACAGGGTTGGGTGAAAAACTGTTTTTT. Amino acids: CASRATGLGEKLFF.

This clone was seen more than once but under ten times. The genes are TRBV30 and TRBJ2-7; D uncertain. The germline V and J ends were trimmed by 1 base and 3 bases, with 7 bases remaining between them. The length of the CDR3 is 12 residues. In germline, CDR1 is GTSNPN, CDR2 SVGIG (reference sequence). CDR3 DNA: TGTGCCTGGAGTGCGACCCTCTACGAGCAGTACTTC. Its translation: CAWSATLYEQYF. Supplemented by reference TRBV30 and TRBJ2-7, the full variable domain reads SQTIHQWPATLVQPVGSPLSLECTVEGTSNPNLYWYRQAAGRGLQLLFYSVGIGQISSEVPQNLSASRPQDRQFILSSKKLLLSDSGFYLCAWSATLYEQYFGPGTRLTVT.

The CDR3 DNA sequence: TGCAGTGCTAGCACAGATACGCAGTATTTT. This sequence encodes CSASTDTQYF. The chain carries TRBV20-1 and TRBJ2-3; D gene unclear. Per germline, CDR1 DFQATT and CDR2 SNEGSKA (reference sequence). This CDR3 spans 10 amino acids. V was shortened by 3 bases and J by 2 bases, with 0 bases between the two germline ends.

V is TRBV18 and J is TRBJ2-7; tentatively, D is TRBD2 (5 bases). The CDR3 runs 18 residues. From germline, CDR1 is KGHSH and CDR2 LQKENI. V was trimmed by 3 bases and J by 0 bases, leaving 21 bases between them. This CDR3 reads CASSPRPTIDGYSYEQYF. The CDR3 DNA sequence: TGTGCCAGCTCACCCCGGCCGACTATAGACGGTTACTCCTACGAGCAGTACTTC.

Here the CDR3 reads CASYIDRAGTEAFF. In nucleotides, the CDR3 is TGTGCCAGCTATATCGACAGGGCTGGGACTGAAGCTTTCTTT. V usage is TRBV6-1 and J usage is TRBJ1-1; 7 nucleotides align to TRBD1. Germline V gene lookup returns CDR1 MNHNS and CDR2 SASEGT. The CDR3 sequence is 14 residues long. Trimming cost V 8 bases and J 5 bases; bases outside gene matches: 11.

V and J are TRBV6-4 and TRBJ1-5; D call uncertain. V was clipped by 2 bases and J by 7 bases, with 15 bases between them. The CDR3 loop spans 15 amino acids. Looked up from germline, CDR1 is MRHNA and CDR2 is SNTAGT. CDR3 nucleotides: TGTGCCAGCAGTGACGCCCAGTGGGCTGGACAGCCCCAGCATTTT. It encodes CASSDAQWAGQPQHF.

The chain joins TRBV19 to TRBJ1-1, with D possibly TRBD1 on 6 matching bases. The CDR3 has 15 amino acids. Germline V gives CDR1 LNHDA, CDR2 SQIVND (reference sequence). V was trimmed by 1 base and J by 1 base, leaving 10 bases between them. The CDR3 sequence is CASSIVQGGNTEAFF. The CDR3 DNA reads as TGTGCCAGTAGTATAGTACAGGGAGGGAACACTGAAGCTTTCTTT.

The genes are TRBV6-4 and TRBJ2-2; 8 positions match TRBD2. CDR1 and CDR2 from the germline V gene are MRHNA and SNTAGT. The trim removed 6 bases at V and 0 bases at J, leaving 6 bases unmatched. This CDR3 is 16 amino acids long. CDR3 DNA: TGTGCCAGCAGACAAGTAGCGGGGACGAACACCGGGGAGCTGTTTTTT. It encodes CASRQVAGTNTGELFF.

This clone has only a few counts. The chain has TRBV7-7 and TRBJ2-7, with D possibly being TRBD1 (6 bases). The CDR3 runs to 13 residues. V lost 4 bases and J 6 bases, leaving 13 bases between the germline ends. Germline-derived CDR1 and CDR2 are SSHAT and FNYEAQ (reference sequence). CDR3: CASSSIQGSEQYF. CDR3 sequence (DNA): TGTGCCAGCAGCTCTATACAGGGAAGCGAGCAGTACTTC.

J is TRBJ2-7 and V is TRBV6-1; 9 bases match TRBD1. The junction had 7 bases not matched to a gene; V was cut back by 1 base and J by 3 bases. CDR3 size: 16 residues. Germline CDR1 is MNHNS and CDR2 is SASEGT. CDR3: CASSEGGTGSYYEQYF. The CDR3 nucleotides read TGTGCCAGCAGTGAAGGCGGGACAGGGTCGTACTACGAGCAGTACTTC.

The gene calls are TRBV5-4 and TRBJ2-3; 10 bases are shared with TRBD2. This CDR3 contains 17 residues. Looked up from germline, CDR1 is SGHNT and CDR2 is YYREEE (reference sequence). The V and J ends lost 2 bases and 3 bases, in that order; junction bases with no gene match: 9. This CDR3 is CASSFFRLAGVTDTQYF. The CDR3 DNA is TGTGCCAGCAGCTTCTTTAGGCTAGCGGGAGTAACAGATACGCAGTATTTT.

The J gene is TRBJ2-1, the V gene TRBV5-5; D may be TRBD2 (6 bases). V gave up 6 bases and J gave up 7 bases, with 17 bases separating them. CDR1 SGHKS and CDR2 YYEKEE come from the germline V gene (reference sequence). The CDR3 is 14 residues long. CDR3 nucleotides: TGTGCCAGCACACGCCGGGGTGGGGGGAATGAGCAGTTCTTC. Translation: CASTRRGGGNEQFF.

This chain links TRBV5-8 with TRBJ2-7; D call uncertain. Germline-derived CDR1 and CDR2 are SGHTS and YDEGEE. CDR3 size: 10 residues. V lost 4 bases to trimming and J lost 3 bases, with 2 bases between them. CDR3 nucleotides: TGTGCCAGCAGCCGCTACGAGCAGTACTTC. This codes for CASSRYEQYF.

The rearrangement joins TRBV27 to TRBJ1-6; 7 nucleotides line up with TRBD1. CDR1 MNHEY and CDR2 SMNVEV come from the germline V gene (reference sequence). The CDR3 has 17 amino acids. Germline trimming cut 4 bases from V and 14 bases from J; bases unmatched to any gene: 20. The CDR3 DNA sequence: TGTGCCAGCAGTTCCCAATCCGGGACAGACGGGAGGTTGGCCCTCCACTTT. Amino acids: CASSSQSGTDGRLALHF.

The chain uses TRBV6-5 and TRBJ2-1; possibly TRBD1 or TRBD2 for D (5 bases each). Germline CDR1 MNHEY, CDR2 SVGAGI. V was clipped by 8 bases and J by 0 bases, with 11 bases between them. There are 14 residues in the CDR3. As DNA, the CDR3 is TGTGCCAGCTCTGGGGGTATCTCCTACAATGAGCAGTTCTTC. This translates into CASSGGISYNEQFF.

J is TRBJ2-7 and V is TRBV27; D is unclear. Trimming took 6 bases from V and 3 from J, leaving 6 bases between them. Germline V gives CDR1 MNHEY, CDR2 SMNVEV (reference sequence). This CDR3 spans 11 amino acids. The CDR3 region has the DNA TGTGCCAGCAGAGACCACTACGAGCAGTACTTC. It yields the protein CASRDHYEQYF.

V gene TRBV2 combines with J gene TRBJ2-2; 7 nucleotides match TRBD1. The CDR3 is 15 amino acids. Losses at the gene ends were 4 bases for V and 4 bases for J; bases not matched to a gene: 6. Germline CDR1 is SNHLY and CDR2 is FYNNEI. CDR3: CASSVRGKGTGELFF. CDR3 coding DNA: TGTGCCAGCAGTGTCAGGGGGAAGGGCACCGGGGAGCTGTTTTTT.

The CDR3, as DNA: TGTGCCAGCAGTGAAGCGGGGGGCACAGATACGCAGTATTTT. This encodes CASSEAGGTDTQYF. The chain couples TRBV6-1 to TRBJ2-3; D could derive from TRBD1 or TRBD2 (5 bases each). Trimming stripped 0 bases from V and 1 base from J, with 5 bases between. The CDR3 covers 14 residues. In germline, CDR1 is MNHNS, CDR2 SASEGT.

The rearrangement joins TRBV19 to TRBJ2-5; 13 positions agree with TRBD2. V lost 5 bases and J lost 4; bases outside the gene matches: 13. The germline V gene has CDR1 LNHDA and CDR2 SQIVND (reference sequence). This CDR3 has 18 residues. This CDR3 reads CASSPAAFRTSGGETQYF. In DNA form, the CDR3 reads TGTGCCAGTAGTCCCGCCGCGTTCAGGACTAGCGGGGGAGAGACCCAGTACTTC.

The chain joins TRBV6-1 to TRBJ1-1, with D perhaps matching TRBD1 (6 bases). The CDR3 loop spans 13 amino acids. Germline V gives CDR1 MNHNS, CDR2 SASEGT. V lost 7 bases to trimming and J lost 6 bases, with 15 bases between them. The CDR3 protein is CASTGPNRAEAFF. The CDR3 coding sequence is TGTGCCAGCACCGGACCTAACAGGGCTGAAGCTTTCTTT.